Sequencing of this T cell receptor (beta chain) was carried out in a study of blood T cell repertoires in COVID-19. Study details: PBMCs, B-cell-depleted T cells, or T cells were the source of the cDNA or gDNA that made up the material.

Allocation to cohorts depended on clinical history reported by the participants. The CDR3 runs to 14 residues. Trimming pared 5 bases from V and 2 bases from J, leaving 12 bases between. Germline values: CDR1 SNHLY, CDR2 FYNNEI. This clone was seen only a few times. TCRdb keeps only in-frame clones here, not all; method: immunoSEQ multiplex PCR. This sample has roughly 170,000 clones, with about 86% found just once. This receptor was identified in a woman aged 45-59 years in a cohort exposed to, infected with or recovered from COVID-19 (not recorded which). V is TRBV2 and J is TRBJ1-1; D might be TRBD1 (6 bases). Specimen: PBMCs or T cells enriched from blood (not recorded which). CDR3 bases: TGTGCCAGCAGTCTTCCAGGGGCTAACACTGAAGCTTTCTTT. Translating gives CASSLPGANTEAFF.